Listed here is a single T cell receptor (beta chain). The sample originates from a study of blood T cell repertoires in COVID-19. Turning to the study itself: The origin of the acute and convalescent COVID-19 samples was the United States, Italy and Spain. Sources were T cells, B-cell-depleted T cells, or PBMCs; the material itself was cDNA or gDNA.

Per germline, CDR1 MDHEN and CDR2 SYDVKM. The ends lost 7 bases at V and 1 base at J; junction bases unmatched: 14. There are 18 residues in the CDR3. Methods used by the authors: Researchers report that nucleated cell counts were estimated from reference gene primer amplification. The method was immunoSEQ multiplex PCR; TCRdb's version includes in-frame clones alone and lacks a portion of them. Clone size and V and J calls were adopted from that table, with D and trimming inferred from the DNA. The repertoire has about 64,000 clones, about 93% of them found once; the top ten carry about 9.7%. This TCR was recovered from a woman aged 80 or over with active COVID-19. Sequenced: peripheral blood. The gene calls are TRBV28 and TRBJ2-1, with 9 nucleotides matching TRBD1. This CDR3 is CASKRTTGGWDSYNEQFF. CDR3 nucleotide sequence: TGTGCCAGCAAGCGCACTACAGGGGGCTGGGATTCCTACAATGAGCAGTTCTTC.